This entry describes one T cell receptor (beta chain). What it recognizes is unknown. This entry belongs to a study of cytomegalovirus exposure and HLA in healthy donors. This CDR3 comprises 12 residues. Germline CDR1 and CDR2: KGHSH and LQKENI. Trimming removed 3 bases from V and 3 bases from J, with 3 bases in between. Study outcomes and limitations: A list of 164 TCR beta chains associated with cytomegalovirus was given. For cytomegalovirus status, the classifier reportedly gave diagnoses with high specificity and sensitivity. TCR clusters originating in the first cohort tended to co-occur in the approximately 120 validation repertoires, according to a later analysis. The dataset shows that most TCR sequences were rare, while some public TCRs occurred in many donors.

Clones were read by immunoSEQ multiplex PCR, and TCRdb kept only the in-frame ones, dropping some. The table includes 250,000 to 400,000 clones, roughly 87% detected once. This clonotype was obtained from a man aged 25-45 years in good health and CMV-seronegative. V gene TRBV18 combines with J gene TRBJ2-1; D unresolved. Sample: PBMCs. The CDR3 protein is CASSPSYNEQFF. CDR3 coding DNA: TGTGCCAGCTCACCCAGCTACAATGAGCAGTTCTTC. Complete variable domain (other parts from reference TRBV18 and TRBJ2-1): NAGVMQNPRHLVRRRGQEARLRCSPMKGHSHVYWYRQLPEEGLKFMVYLQKENIIDESGMPKERFSAEFPKEGPSILRIQQVVRGDSAAYFCASSPSYNEQFFGPGTRLTVL.